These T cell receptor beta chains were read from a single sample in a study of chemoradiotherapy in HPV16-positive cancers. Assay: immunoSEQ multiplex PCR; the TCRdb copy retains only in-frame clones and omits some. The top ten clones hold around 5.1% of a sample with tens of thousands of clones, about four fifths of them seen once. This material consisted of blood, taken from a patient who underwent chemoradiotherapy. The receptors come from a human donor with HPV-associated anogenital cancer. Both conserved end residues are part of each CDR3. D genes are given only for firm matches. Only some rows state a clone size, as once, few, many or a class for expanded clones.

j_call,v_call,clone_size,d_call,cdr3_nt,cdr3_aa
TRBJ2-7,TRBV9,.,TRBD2,TGTGCCAGCAGCCCTGGGACTAGCGGGGGGTACGAGCAGTACTTC,CASSPGTSGGYEQYF
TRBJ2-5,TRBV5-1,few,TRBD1,TGCGCCAGCAGCTTGGGGGGGCACAGGGGCGAACAAGAGACCCAGTACTTC,CASSLGGHRGEQETQYF
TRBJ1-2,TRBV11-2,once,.,TGTGCCAGCAGTTCCGCTTTGTCTAACTATGGCTACACCTTC,CASSSALSNYGYTF
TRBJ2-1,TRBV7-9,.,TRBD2,TGTGCCAGCATGCCAACTAGCGGGGGGCCATCATTAAACAATGAGCAGTTCTTC,CASMPTSGGPSLNNEQFF
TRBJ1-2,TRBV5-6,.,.,TGTGCCAGCAGCTTACGGAACTATGGCTACACCTTC,CASSLRNYGYTF
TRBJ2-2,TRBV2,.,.,TGTGCCGGCCAAAGGGACGGATACACCGGGGAGCTGTTTTTT,CAGQRDGYTGELFF
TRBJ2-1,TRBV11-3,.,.,TGTGCCAGCAGCTTACTGGATGAGCAGTTCTTC,CASSLLDEQFF
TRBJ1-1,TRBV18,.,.,TGTGCCAGCTCATTCGACAGAGAAGCTTTCTTT,CASSFDREAFF
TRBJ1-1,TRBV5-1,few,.,TGCGCCAGCAGCTTGGATGGCAGACCAAACACTGAAGCTTTCTTT,CASSLDGRPNTEAFF
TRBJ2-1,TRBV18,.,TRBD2,TGTGCCAGCTCAATTTCAGGGACTAGGTTCGATGAGCAGTTCTTC,CASSISGTRFDEQFF
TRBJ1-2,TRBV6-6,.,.,TGTGCCAGCAGCTCCCGGCAGTGGGGCTACACCTTC,CASSSRQWGYTF
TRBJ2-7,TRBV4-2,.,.,TGTGCCAGCAGCCAAGTGTTAGGGACTCACTACGAGCAGTACTTC,CASSQVLGTHYEQYF
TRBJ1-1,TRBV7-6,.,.,TGTGCCAGCAGCTTGGGGGGGGCCACCAATGAAGCTTTCTTT,CASSLGGATNEAFF
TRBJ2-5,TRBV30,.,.,TGTGCCTGGAGTGGGAGCCGGGACGGCTTGCGGGGGACCCAGTACTTC,CAWSGSRDGLRGTQYF
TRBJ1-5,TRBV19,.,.,TGTGCCAGTAGTCCCAGGACAGAATATAGCAATCAGCCCCAGCATTTT,CASSPRTEYSNQPQHF
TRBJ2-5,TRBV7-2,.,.,TGTGCCAGCAGCTACGGACTACAAGAGACCCAGTACTTC,CASSYGLQETQYF
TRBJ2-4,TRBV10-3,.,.,TGTGCCATCAGTGAGTCGTGGCTAGCCAAAAACATTCAGTACTTC,CAISESWLAKNIQYF
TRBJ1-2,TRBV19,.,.,TGTGCCAGTAAAGGGTCCTATGGCTACACCTTC,CASKGSYGYTF